These 32 T cell receptor beta chains share one sample of origin, sequenced in a study of T cells in Graves' hyperthyroidism and ophthalmopathy. From RNA transcripts, TCR beta CDR3 regions were amplified. Primed by the HTBI set, a first-round RT-PCR was run on the TCR CDR3. TCRdb re-called the multiplex PCR reads with MiXCR, one entry per CDR3 protein. The sample records more than 350,000 distinct CDR3 sequences, nearly 15% being singletons. Source material: blood. The receptors were gathered from a woman in her sixties with Graves' ophthalmopathy.

The genes are TRBV6-1 and TRBJ2-1; 8 bases are a match to TRBD1. Germline trimming cut 5 bases from V and 8 bases from J; bases unmatched to any gene: 14. Germline-derived CDR1 and CDR2 are MNHNS and SASEGT. This CDR3 comprises 16 residues. CDR3 nucleotides: TGTGCCAGCAGTCAAAGTCCCCGGACAGGGAAGGATGAGCAGTTCTTC. Translating gives CASSQSPRTGKDEQFF.

This clonotype was observed many times. V and J are TRBV3-1 and TRBJ1-1, with a weak D call TRBD1 (6 bases). V was clipped by 1 base and J by 4 bases, with 16 bases between them. The CDR3 contains 16 residues. Germline V CDR1 and CDR2: LGHDT, YNNKEL (reference sequence). CDR3 nucleotides: TGTGCCAGCAGCCAAGCTCTCGGGATCAGGGGCACTGAAGCTTTCTTT. It yields the protein CASSQALGIRGTEAFF.

Concerning this clonotype itself: This could be a read error, since a much larger clone is one nucleotide away. V usage is TRBV12-3 or TRBV12-4 and J usage is TRBJ2-7, with 9 bases lining up with TRBD1. V dropped 7 bases and J dropped 2; count of bases not matched to a gene: 18. This CDR3 is built from 18 residues. CDR3: CASKTTGTGTGSPYEQYF. In DNA form, the CDR3 reads TGTGCCAGCAAGACTACCGGTACCGGGACAGGGAGTCCCTACGAGCAGTACTTC.

This clonotype was seen many times. The chain couples TRBV18 to TRBJ2-2, with 9 positions matching TRBD1. The CDR3 totals 14 residues. Germline CDR1 KGHSH, CDR2 LQKENI. The ends lost 6 bases at V and 7 bases at J; junction bases unmatched: 6. CDR3 sequence reads: CASSRQGESGELFF. CDR3 bases: TGTGCCAGCTCTCGACAGGGGGAGAGCGGGGAGCTGTTTTTT.

This clonotype was observed at least ten times. The chain employs TRBV7-9 and TRBJ2-1, with 7 nucleotides matching TRBD2. CDR3 length equals 13 residues. J was trimmed by 7 bases and V by 5 bases; bases with no gene match: 5. Germline V gene sequence: CDR1 SEHNR, CDR2 FQNEAQ (reference sequence). In DNA, the CDR3 is TGTGCCAGCAGCCCTCTGGGGGGGAATGAGCAGTTCTTC. It encodes CASSPLGGNEQFF.

Remarks on this clonotype: An end of the junction differs from the germline gene, which may be a read error. The rearrangement uses TRBV28 and TRBJ2-5, with TRBD1 as a possible D gene (5 bases). Germline lookup yields CDR1 MDHEN and CDR2 SYDVKM. This CDR3 contains 12 residues. Written as DNA, the CDR3 is TGTGCCAGCAGTTTAGGACAAGAGATCCAGTACTTC. It yields the protein CASSLGQEIQYF.

This clonotype was observed many times. The V and J genes are TRBV2 and TRBJ2-1, with 12 bases identical to TRBD2. After removal of 6 bases from V and 3 bases from J, the junction contained 6 bases not matched to a gene. Germline V lookup: CDR1 SNHLY, CDR2 FYNNEI. CDR3 size: 16 residues. CDR3 bases: TGTGCCAGCAGGGACGGACTAGCGGGACTCTACAATGAGCAGTTCTTC. Translated, it gives CASRDGLAGLYNEQFF.

This clonotype has a count of ten or more. V usage is TRBV9 and J usage is TRBJ1-4; D uncertain. Trimming shortened V by 0 bases and J by 8 bases, and 11 bases separated the two germline ends. CDR1 is SGDLS and CDR2 is YYNGEE in the germline V gene. The CDR3 has 14 amino acids. The DNA for the CDR3 is TGTGCCAGCAGCGTAGCCCCGGGGTCGGAAAAACTGTTTTTT. This codes for CASSVAPGSEKLFF.

This clonotype was recorded many times. V usage is TRBV2 and J usage is TRBJ2-7, with D tentatively TRBD1 (7 bases). With 6 bases removed from V and 2 bases from J, the gap between germline ends came to 20 bases. This CDR3 comprises 16 residues. Germline CDR1 and CDR2: SNHLY and FYNNEI. The CDR3 sequence: CASSGRGGQDPYEQYF. In nucleotides, the CDR3 is TGTGCCAGCAGCGGGCGGGGTGGACAGGACCCCTACGAGCAGTACTTC.

This clonotype was seen ten or more times. This chain connects TRBV20-1 to TRBJ2-2; no reliable D call. The CDR3 sequence is 17 residues long. Germline V lookup: CDR1 DFQATT, CDR2 SNEGSKA (reference sequence). Trimming removed 3 bases from V and 4 bases from J, with 21 bases in between. For the CDR3, the DNA is TGCAGTGCTAGGACCACGTTACCGAGGAGCGCCACCGGGGAGCTGTTTTTT. Its translation is CSARTTLPRSATGELFF.

This clonotype came up a few times. The genes are TRBV7-6 and TRBJ2-2; tentatively, D is TRBD1 or TRBD2 (5 bases each). Germline V gene data show CDR1 as SGHVS and CDR2 as FNYEAQ. The CDR3 loop spans 16 amino acids. Trimming stripped 0 bases from V and 1 base from J, with 9 bases between. The DNA for the CDR3 is TGTGCCAGCAGCTTAGCCCAGGGAGAGAACACCGGGGAGCTGTTTTTT. This sequence encodes CASSLAQGENTGELFF.

About this clonotype: The junction differs from germline at one of its ends, possibly a read error. This chain uses TRBV15 with TRBJ2-7; 8 bases map to TRBD1. This CDR3 comprises 14 residues. The germline V gene has CDR1 LNHNV and CDR2 YYDKDF (reference sequence). The DNA for the CDR3 is TGTTCCACCAGCAGTCAACAGGGGGATTACGAGCAGTACTTC. Protein product: CSTSSQQGDYEQYF.

This clonotype was counted between two and nine times. The chain recombines TRBV19 with TRBJ2-3; TRBD2 matches at 10 bases. The germline V gene has CDR1 LNHDA and CDR2 SQIVND (reference sequence). The V gene end was trimmed by 6 bases and the J gene end by 2 bases; junction bases not matched to a gene: 5. The CDR3 has 15 amino acids. DNA for the CDR3: TGTGCCAGTAGGGGTAGCGGGAGGTACACAGATACGCAGTATTTT. Translated: CASRGSGRYTDTQYF.

This clonotype occurred a few times. The CDR3 spells CASSSSGANSYNEQFF. As DNA, the CDR3 is TGTGCCAGCAGCTCTAGCGGGGCAAACTCCTACAATGAGCAGTTCTTC. The genes are TRBV6-1 and TRBJ2-1, with 9 positions matching TRBD2. Unmatched junction bases numbered 6, after V lost 6 bases and J lost 0 bases. CDR1 and CDR2 from the germline V gene are MNHNS and SASEGT. CDR3 length equals 16 residues.

The table lists this clonotype with many counts. The chain links TRBV7-2 to TRBJ2-5; tentative D call: TRBD2 (5 bases). This CDR3 has 11 residues. Germline CDR1 reads SGHTA; CDR2 reads FQGNSA. Trimming cost V 4 bases and J 6 bases, with 6 bases left between them. The CDR3 DNA reads TGTGCCAGCAGCTGGGAGCAGACCCAGTACTTC. Its protein product is CASSWEQTQYF.

The chain's CDR3 is CASSRLAGYTDTQYF. CDR3 DNA: TGTGCCAGCAGTAGACTAGCGGGATACACAGATACGCAGTATTTT. V usage is TRBV6-1 and J usage is TRBJ2-3, with 11 bases that match TRBD2. The CDR3 has 15 residues. Trimming at V came to 5 bases and at J to 2 bases, leaving 3 bases not matched to a gene. Germline V gene sequence: CDR1 MNHNS, CDR2 SASEGT.

To note about this clonotype: The germline gene is not matched at one end of the junction; a read error may be the cause. The V call is TRBV5-1, the J call TRBJ1-1; 7 positions match TRBD1. Germline CDR1 is SGHRS and CDR2 is YFSETQ. The CDR3 has 17 amino acids. The CDR3 sequence is CASSLRGRGNGNTEAFF. DNA of the CDR3: TGTGCCAGCAGCTTGCGCGGCAGGGGGAATGGAAACACTGAAGCTTTCTTT. Supplemented by reference TRBV5-1 and TRBJ1-1, the full variable domain reads KAGVTQTPRYLIKTRGQQVTLSCSPISGHRSVSWYQQTPGQGLQFLFEYFSETQRNKGNFPGRFSGRQFSNSRSEMNVSTLELGDSALYLCASSLRGRGNGNTEAFFGQGTRLTVV.

The chain uses TRBV27 and TRBJ2-3; TRBD2 matches at 7 bases. The CDR3 has 15 amino acids. J gave up 3 bases and V 5 bases, and 8 bases lay outside the gene matches. Per germline, CDR1 MNHEY and CDR2 SMNVEV (reference sequence). The CDR3 DNA is TGTGCCAGCAGTCCCGGGACTACAAATACAGATACGCAGTATTTT. Its protein product is CASSPGTTNTDTQYF.

This clonotype has ten or more counts. This chain connects TRBV28 to TRBJ2-7; perhaps D is TRBD1 or TRBD2 (5 bases each). The CDR3 loop spans 15 amino acids. Germline V CDR1 and CDR2: MDHEN, SYDVKM. Deletions cut 5 bases from V and 2 bases from J, with 16 bases between. CDR3 sequence (DNA): TGTGCCAGCAGTGCAGACCCGGGACCCCCCTACGAGCAGTACTTC. Its protein product is CASSADPGPPYEQYF.

This clonotype was seen repeatedly, ten times or more. This chain links TRBV20-1 with TRBJ2-2; D not certain. The germline V and J ends were trimmed by 1 base and 5 bases, with 14 bases remaining between them. Germline lookup yields CDR1 DFQATT and CDR2 SNEGSKA (reference sequence). This CDR3 comprises 15 residues. CDR3 sequence: CSARVFNTGTGELFF. For the CDR3, the DNA is TGCAGTGCTAGAGTTTTCAACACCGGTACCGGGGAGCTGTTTTTT.

This clonotype was picked up a small number of times. This chain joins TRBV5-1 and TRBJ2-7; the D gene could be TRBD1 or TRBD2 (5 bases each). The CDR3 has 16 amino acids. Germline CDR1 is SGHRS and CDR2 is YFSETQ. V shed 4 bases and J shed 2 bases, with 19 bases lying between them. The CDR3 nucleotides read TGCGCCAGCAGCCCCGGGGACCGGTCCGGCCCCTACGAGCAGTACTTC. This codes for CASSPGDRSGPYEQYF. The variable domain in full, completed from reference TRBV5-1 and TRBJ2-7, reads KAGVTQTPRYLIKTRGQQVTLSCSPISGHRSVSWYQQTPGQGLQFLFEYFSETQRNKGNFPGRFSGRQFSNSRSEMNVSTLELGDSALYLCASSPGDRSGPYEQYFGPGTRLTVT.

This clonotype has just a few counts. The V gene is TRBV29-1, the J gene TRBJ1-2; D remains ambiguous. The CDR3 extends over 11 amino acids. The ends were cut back, 4 bases at V and 3 bases at J, with 6 bases in the middle. Germline V CDR1 and CDR2: SQVTM, ANQGSEA. This CDR3 is CSVGADYGYTF. The CDR3 nucleotides read TGCAGCGTTGGGGCCGACTATGGCTACACCTTC.

At least ten counts were recorded for this clonotype. V is TRBV7-9 and J is TRBJ2-1; 14 nucleotides line up with TRBD2. The ends lost 5 bases at V and 8 bases at J; junction bases unmatched: 8. The CDR3 is made up of 16 amino acids. Germline loops: CDR1 SEHNR, CDR2 FQNEAQ (reference sequence). CDR3 protein: CASSPRTSGRTDEQFF. CDR3 sequence (DNA): TGTGCCAGCAGCCCTCGGACTAGCGGGAGGACGGATGAGCAGTTCTTC.

The chain uses TRBV4-1 and TRBJ2-7; TRBD2 aligns across 13 bases. Germline trimming cut 0 bases from V and 1 base from J; bases unmatched to any gene: 6. CDR3 length: 18 residues. Germline V gene sequence: CDR1 MGHRA, CDR2 YSYEKL. The DNA of the CDR3 is TGCGCCAGCAGCCAAGATCCTGGACTAGCGGGAGATTCCTACGAGCAGTACTTC. Its translation is CASSQDPGLAGDSYEQYF.

This clonotype was counted only a few times. CDR3 in amino acids: CASSLLTAQETQYF. The DNA for the CDR3 is TGTGCCAGCAGCTTACTCACAGCCCAAGAGACCCAGTACTTC. The chain uses TRBV11-2 and TRBJ2-5; D gene uncertain. V was trimmed by 2 bases and J by 1 base, leaving 8 bases between them. The CDR3 sequence is 14 residues long. Germline V gene sequence: CDR1 SGHAT, CDR2 FQNNGV. Using reference TRBV11-2 and TRBJ2-5 for the parts outside the CDR3, the full variable domain is EAGVAQSPRYKIIEKRQSVAFWCNPISGHATLYWYQQILGQGPKLLIQFQNNGVVDDSQLPKDRFSAERLKGVDSTLKIQPAKLEDSAVYLCASSLLTAQETQYFGPGTRLLVL.

This clonotype was picked up many times. The gene calls are TRBV28 and TRBJ2-1; either TRBD1 or TRBD2 may fit D (5 bases each). The CDR3 has 14 amino acids. Trimming removed 3 bases from V and 7 bases from J, with 13 bases in between. In germline, CDR1 is MDHEN, CDR2 SYDVKM. CDR3 in amino acids: CASSFTGARNEQFF. For the CDR3, the DNA is TGTGCCAGCAGTTTTACCGGGGCGCGGAATGAGCAGTTCTTC.

V and J are TRBV30 and TRBJ2-3, with a weak D call TRBD2 (6 bases). CDR1 is GTSNPN, CDR2 SVGIG, per germline (reference sequence). With 4 bases removed from V and 4 bases from J, the gap between germline ends came to 6 bases. CDR3 length: 11 amino acids. The CDR3 nucleotides read TGTGCCTGGACGGGGGCAGATACGCAGTATTTT. Translating it yields CAWTGADTQYF.

This clonotype was counted at least ten times. The chain is built from TRBV3-1 and TRBJ1-3, with 8 bases fitting TRBD1. The CDR3 sequence is 15 residues long. Germline V gene data show CDR1 as LGHDT and CDR2 as YNNKEL (reference sequence). With 1 base clipped from V and 4 bases from J, the junction kept 3 bases outside the gene matches. The CDR3: CASSQGRGRGNTIYF. CDR3 nucleotides: TGTGCCAGCAGCCAAGGCAGGGGGCGAGGAAACACCATATATTTT.

This clonotype was seen repeatedly, ten times or more. V is TRBV5-1 and J is TRBJ2-7; the D gene is possibly TRBD1 (6 bases). The CDR3 is 14 amino acids. V was cut by 0 bases and J by 6 bases, with 13 bases left in between. The germline gives CDR1 SGHRS, CDR2 YFSETQ. Here the CDR3 DNA reads TGCGCCAGCAGCTTGGGACAGGTAGGGAGCGAGCAGTACTTC. Translating gives CASSLGQVGSEQYF. Drawing the rest from reference TRBV5-1 and TRBJ2-7, the complete variable domain is KAGVTQTPRYLIKTRGQQVTLSCSPISGHRSVSWYQQTPGQGLQFLFEYFSETQRNKGNFPGRFSGRQFSNSRSEMNVSTLELGDSALYLCASSLGQVGSEQYFGPGTRLTVT.

This clonotype showed up many times. V gene TRBV7-8 combines with J gene TRBJ2-1, with 9 bases lining up with TRBD2. V lost 0 bases to trimming and J lost 7 bases; unmatched junction nucleotides: 4. Germline V gene sequence: CDR1 SGHVS, CDR2 FQNEAQ. This CDR3 spans 15 amino acids. The CDR3 nucleotides are TGTGCCAGCAGCTTAGCGTCTAGCGGGGTGAATGAGCAGTTCTTC. Its translation is CASSLASSGVNEQFF.

The gene calls are TRBV20-1 and TRBJ2-7, with a tentative D call TRBD2 (6 bases). The CDR3 covers 15 residues. Trimming cost V 1 base and J 3 bases, with 16 bases left between them. Germline values: CDR1 DFQATT, CDR2 SNEGSKA (reference sequence). CDR3 sequence: CSARAPASAYYEQYF. Here the CDR3 DNA reads TGCAGTGCTAGAGCACCAGCTAGCGCGTACTACGAGCAGTACTTC.

On this clonotype itself: This may stem from a read error, because a much larger clone lies one nucleotide away. The J gene is TRBJ2-5, the V gene TRBV11-2; no clear D. V lost 5 bases to trimming and J lost 4 bases, with 14 bases between them. The CDR3 runs 14 residues. Germline-derived CDR1 and CDR2 are SGHAT and FQNNGV. DNA for the CDR3: TGTGCCAGCAGCCGCCGGCCCGTCCGAGAGACCCAGTACTTC. This sequence encodes CASSRRPVRETQYF.